This T cell receptor beta chain was observed in a study of OX40 agonist ivuxolimab in advanced cancers. Produced via immunoSEQ multiplex PCR; TCRdb's table is partial and in-frame only. The sample includes 65,000 to 85,000 clones, more than 85% of them seen just once. Study findings and constraints: The expanded peripheral T cells' antigen specificity was not determined. CD4+ and CD8+ blood T cells expanded clonally by week 6 at 0.1 to 3.0 mg/kg.

CDR3 length equals 15 residues. V gave up 1 base and J gave up 0 bases, with 9 bases separating them. The germline V gene has CDR1 LGHNA and CDR2 YSLEER. Remarks on this clone: The antigen is unknown.

This sequence was found in an adult with an advanced solid tumor such as melanoma, head and neck, liver or kidney cancer. The V and J genes are TRBV4-3 and TRBJ1-2; TRBD1 is a possible D gene (5 bases). Sequenced material: CD4+ or CD8+ T cells sorted from blood, taken in a trial of the OX40 agonist ivuxolimab. This CDR3 is CASSQVGGANYGYTF. The CDR3 bases are TGCGCCAGCAGCCAAGTGGGGGGGGCTAACTATGGCTACACCTTC.